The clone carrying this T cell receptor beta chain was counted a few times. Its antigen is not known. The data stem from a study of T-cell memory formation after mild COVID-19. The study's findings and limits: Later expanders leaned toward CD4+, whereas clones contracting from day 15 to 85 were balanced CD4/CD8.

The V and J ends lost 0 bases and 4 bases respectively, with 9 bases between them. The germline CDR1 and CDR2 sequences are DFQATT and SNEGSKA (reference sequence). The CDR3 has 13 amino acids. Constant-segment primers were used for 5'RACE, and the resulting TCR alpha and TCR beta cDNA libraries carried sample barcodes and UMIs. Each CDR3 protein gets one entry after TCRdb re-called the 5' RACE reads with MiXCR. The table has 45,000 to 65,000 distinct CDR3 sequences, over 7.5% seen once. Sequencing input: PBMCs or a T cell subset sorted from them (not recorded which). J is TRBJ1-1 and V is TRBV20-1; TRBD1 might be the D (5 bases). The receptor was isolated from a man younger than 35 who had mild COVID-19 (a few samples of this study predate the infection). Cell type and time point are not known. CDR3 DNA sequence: TGCAGTGCTAGAGATCCGGGGGGCACTGAAGCTTTCTTT. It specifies CSARDPGGTEAFF.